Listed below are T cell receptor beta chains from one sample, sequenced in a study of blood T cell repertoires in COVID-19. Assay used: immunoSEQ multiplex PCR; TCRdb lists only in-frame clones, some missing. The table lists 170,000 or so clones, around 90% of them singletons, with roughly 0.58% in the top ten. The sequencing sample was made of peripheral blood. The receptors stem from a man aged 60 to 69 with COVID-19, enrolled during active disease. CDR3s include the opening cysteine and the closing phenylalanine or tryptophan. The order of the fields is V gene, clone size, J gene, D gene, CDR3 DNA, CDR3 protein. A D gene is named only where the DNA matches it firmly. Rows give clone size only sometimes, using once, few, many, or a class for an expanded clone.

TRBV7-2,NA,TRBJ2-3,NA,TGTGCCAGCAGCCCCGGGATTAACACAGATACGCAGTATTTT,CASSPGINTDTQYF
TRBV6-6,few,TRBJ1-1,NA,TGTGCCAGCAGTCTACAGGGAAGGGCGACTGAAGCTTTCTTT,CASSLQGRATEAFF
TRBV30,few,TRBJ1-2,NA,TGTGCCTGGAGTAAAGATTCAGGGAACTATGGCTACACCTTC,CAWSKDSGNYGYTF
TRBV7-8,NA,TRBJ1-1,NA,TGTGCCAGCAGTAACAGGCTGATGAACACTGAAGCTTTCTTT,CASSNRLMNTEAFF
TRBV4-3,few,TRBJ2-2,NA,TGCGCCAGCAGCCAAGATCATGGTGGGGCAGGCGGTAGTGTGGGGGAGCTGTTTTTT,CASSQDHGGAGGSVGELFF
TRBV21-1,NA,TRBJ1-5,NA,TGTGCCAGCAGAACCATATCGGAGAGGGGCAATCAGCCCCAGCATTTT,CASRTISERGNQPQHF
TRBV19,once,TRBJ2-2,TRBD2,TGTGCCAGTAGTACCGGGGGGTTCACCGGGGAGCTGTTTTTT,CASSTGGFTGELFF
TRBV4-2,NA,TRBJ2-3,TRBD2,TGTGCCAGCAGCCAAGATCGAGCGGGGGGGCCTCAAGATACGCAGTATTTT,CASSQDRAGGPQDTQYF
TRBV5-1,NA,TRBJ2-7,TRBD1,TGCGCCAGCAGCTTCGTAGGACAGGGAAGCCCCTACGAGCAGTACTTC,CASSFVGQGSPYEQYF
TRBV12-3/TRBV12-4,NA,TRBJ2-7,TRBD1,TGTGCCAGCAGTTCTGGGACAGGGTTCCGGTACTTC,CASSSGTGFRYF
TRBV15,NA,TRBJ2-1,NA,TGTGCCACCAGCAGAGATTCAGGAAATGAGCAGTTCTTC,CATSRDSGNEQFF
TRBV28,NA,TRBJ2-7,NA,TGTGCCAGCAGTTACAGGGTTTTCTTCTCCTACGAGCAGTACTTC,CASSYRVFFSYEQYF
TRBV4-3,NA,TRBJ2-7,NA,TGCGCCAGCAGCCAACGACAGGTGCGGAGCGAGCAGTACTTC,CASSQRQVRSEQYF
TRBV7-9,few,TRBJ2-7,NA,TGTGCCAGCAGCCCAACCTGGACAGAAACCCCCCTGGGCGAGCAGTACTTC,CASSPTWTETPLGEQYF
TRBV19,NA,TRBJ2-1,TRBD1,TGTGCCAGTAGCCCGGACAGGGGATGGAATGAGCAGTTCTTC,CASSPDRGWNEQFF
TRBV6-2/TRBV6-3,NA,TRBJ2-7,NA,TGTGCCAGCAGTTACGGCACCAACTACGAGCAGTACTTC,CASSYGTNYEQYF
TRBV18,NA,TRBJ1-2,TRBD1,TGTGCCAGCTCACTGACCCGGGACAGAGATAACTATGGCTACACCTTC,CASSLTRDRDNYGYTF
TRBV27,NA,TRBJ1-5,TRBD1,TGTGCCAGCAGTGGTCCCGGGACAGGGGATCAGCCCCAGCATTTT,CASSGPGTGDQPQHF
TRBV7-2,NA,TRBJ2-4,TRBD1,TGTGCCAGCAGCCCAGACAGGGGTGGGGACATTCAGTACTTC,CASSPDRGGDIQYF
TRBV6-4,NA,TRBJ1-5,NA,TGTGCCAGCAGTGACGGGCCAGGGGATCAGCCCCAGCATTTT,CASSDGPGDQPQHF
TRBV21-1,NA,TRBJ1-5,NA,TGTGCCAGCAGCCAAGAGGGGGACAGGGTAGGCAATCAGCCCCAGCATTTT,CASSQEGDRVGNQPQHF
TRBV4-2,NA,TRBJ1-5,TRBD1,TGTGCCAGCAGCCAAGAATCGCAGGGGGACGGTCAGCCCCAGCATTTT,CASSQESQGDGQPQHF
TRBV6-5,once,TRBJ1-2,TRBD1,TGTGCCAGCAGTTACGACAGGGGAGATGGCTACACCTTC,CASSYDRGDGYTF
TRBV28,NA,TRBJ2-5,TRBD2,TGTGCCAGCAGTTTTACTAGCGGGGGGGGCCGATCCGCCCTCAAAGAGACCCAGTACTTC,CASSFTSGGGRSALKETQYF
TRBV6-2/TRBV6-3,NA,TRBJ1-2,NA,TGTGCCAGCAGTTACCCAGGCTATGGCTACACCTTC,CASSYPGYGYTF
TRBV27,NA,TRBJ2-7,NA,TGTGCCAGCAGTGCGACCGGGACCGCGGGACTCGAGCAGTACTTC,CASSATGTAGLEQYF
TRBV4-3,once,TRBJ1-6,TRBD1,TGCGCCAGCAGCCAAACGGACAGGGATAATTCACCCCTCCACTTT,CASSQTDRDNSPLHF
TRBV7-9,NA,TRBJ2-2,NA,TGTGCCAGCAGACTAACAGGGACCGGGGAGCTGTTTTTT,CASRLTGTGELFF
TRBV5-1,NA,TRBJ1-6,TRBD1,TGCGCCAGCAGCCGGGGACAGTTGAGTTCACCCCTCCACTTT,CASSRGQLSSPLHF
TRBV5-4,NA,TRBJ1-2,NA,TGTGCCAGCAGCTTAAGAGCCGGGGGGGCTAGAGGCTACACCTTC,CASSLRAGGARGYTF
TRBV11-3,NA,TRBJ2-1,NA,TGTGCCAGCAGCCCTGGGGTTGGGTCTAGCGTGAATGAGCAGTTCTTC,CASSPGVGSSVNEQFF
TRBV7-2,NA,TRBJ2-5,NA,TGTGCCAGCAGCTTTAGTCATGAGACCCAGTACTTC,CASSFSHETQYF